This TCR beta chain was profiled in a study of blood T cell repertoires in COVID-19 (dated by TCRdb to about 2020). Broadly, across the study: Collaborator samples came from the United States, Italy and Spain and covered acute and convalescent phases of COVID-19. The prospective study material was composed of cDNA or gDNA derived from T cells, B-cell-depleted T cells, or PBMCs. Deeply sampled blood TCRbeta repertoires from subjects exposed to, actively infected with, or recovered from COVID-19 were included in the dataset. The repertoires were released in a freely available public database intended as a resource for research on the immune response to SARS-CoV-2. A de-identified subject ID, COVID-19 status, age in years and sex were almost always included in the sample metadata. Samples came from the ongoing ImmuneRACE study (first 160 participants) plus 1,254 subjects from 6 global collaborators. HLA class I and class II types, where available, came from metadata supplied by the sample provider rather than from assay-based typing.

TCRbeta CDR3 regions were amplified from genomic DNA by means of the immunoSEQ Assay, a bias-controlled multiplex PCR. Per the original workflow: Within the assay, amplification of reference gene primers was used to estimate how many nucleated cells each sample contained. To quantify the absolute abundance of each unique TCRbeta CDR3 rearrangement, sequence reads were collapsed and filtered. For each sample, productive Simpson clonality was calculated as the square root of Simpson's diversity index across productive rearrangements. Not all clones reach the TCRdb copy of this immuneACCESS table, which keeps in-frame sequences only. Checked studies attribute under half of the gap to unresolved V genes and leave the rest unexplained. V, J and clone size are taken as reported in that table, and D and trimming were inferred from the DNA itself. The sample table records some 52,000 clones; more than 75% of these occur just once. Together, the top ten hold roughly 15% of the sample.

The collaborating institutions used their own protocols to collect whole blood in K2EDTA tubes. For TCRbeta analysis, collaborators shipped samples as frozen whole blood, isolated PBMCs, or DNA extracted from either of those sample types. A distance of 13 bases separates the germline ends of V and J, which lose 0 bases and 2 bases respectively. The CDR3 spans 16 residues, from the cysteine through the phenylalanine. CDR3 DNA is the only sequence kept; it has 48 bases, read in frame from the first base. CDR1 is given as SGHRS and CDR2 as YFSETQ, both from the germline V gene. A word on this clone: Its antigen is currently not known. Base qualities are not recorded, but no much larger clone differs from it by a single base.

The research as a whole found: The quantity of clinical and demographic metadata differed by source and by participant and was supplied without curation.

The chain couples TRBV5-1 to TRBJ2-3, and perhaps TRBD2 as D gene, on 6 matching bases. Sequencing was carried out using peripheral blood. This clonotype originated in a man between 65 and 79 years old with acute or convalescent COVID-19. Read as DNA, the sequence is TGCGCCAGCAGCTTGGAGGCGGGAAGTATCACAGATACGCAGTATTTT. Its protein product is CASSLEAGSITDTQYF. With the portions outside the CDR3 filled from the reference TRBV5-1 and TRBJ2-3 genes, the complete variable region becomes KAGVTQTPRYLIKTRGQQVTLSCSPISGHRSVSWYQQTPGQGLQFLFEYFSETQRNKGNFPGRFSGRQFSNSRSEMNVSTLELGDSALYLCASSLEAGSITDTQYFGPGTRLTVL.